These 32 T cell receptor beta chains originate from one sample sequenced in a study of shared clonotypes between healthy human individuals (dated by TCRdb to 2018 to 2020). CD8 naive samples were CD45RO-negative cells positively selected for CCR7, giving a CD45RA+CCR7+ population that excluded TemRA cells. The receptor library was made with the immunoSEQ multiplex PCR assay. As stored in TCRdb, this immuneACCESS dataset retains in-frame rearrangements with V and J assigned. A fraction of the clones does not appear; measured against another copy, unresolved V genes explain less than half of the discrepancy, and the remainder lacks a known reason. For this sample the table gives about 800,000 clones, of which about 97% were detected only once. The top ten clonotypes cover about 0.21% of the sample. Specimen: naive CD8+ T cells sorted from blood. The cell subset or site label corresponds to: CD45RA+CCR7+. The receptors originated from a man under 40 in good health.

The V call is TRBV2, the J call TRBJ2-7, with 8 bases that match TRBD1. The germline gives CDR1 SNHLY, CDR2 FYNNEI. Trimming at V came to 7 bases and at J to 0 bases, leaving 26 bases not matched to a gene. The CDR3 is 21 amino acids. The DNA of the CDR3 is TGTGCCAGCAAAATGATGGCCGGTCAGGGGGCGCAAAAGCCAAGCTCCTACGAGCAGTACTTC. This encodes CASKMMAGQGAQKPSSYEQYF.

The V gene is TRBV11-2, the J gene TRBJ1-2; weak D call: TRBD1 (5 bases). Between the trimmed V and J ends, which lost 6 bases and 4 bases, there was a span of 18 bases. Looked up from germline, CDR1 is SGHAT and CDR2 is FQNNGV. This CDR3 comprises 15 residues. CDR3 sequence: CASSAGPGDSYGYTF. CDR3 bases: TGTGCCAGCAGTGCCGGGCCTGGGGACTCCTATGGCTACACCTTC.

This clone was seen just once. The chain carries TRBV10-3 and TRBJ1-5; D is uncertain. Germline assignment: CDR1 ENHRY and CDR2 SYGVKD. CDR3 length: 14 amino acids. V was clipped by 2 bases and J by 0 bases, with 5 bases between them. The CDR3: CAISETNSNQPQHF. DNA for the CDR3: TGTGCCATCAGTGAGACGAATAGCAATCAGCCCCAGCATTTT.

The rearrangement joins TRBV2 to TRBJ2-1, with D possibly matching TRBD2 (6 bases). Trimming removed 10 bases from V and 4 bases from J, with 20 bases in between. CDR1 and CDR2 from the germline V gene are SNHLY and FYNNEI. The length of the CDR3 is 15 residues. The DNA for the CDR3 is TGTGCCACCACCCTAAGCGGGTCGAGGTACAATGAGCAGTTCTTC. It specifies CATTLSGSRYNEQFF.

This chain links TRBV27 with TRBJ2-1; D is perhaps TRBD2 (5 bases). This CDR3 region has 14 residues. Germline loops: CDR1 MNHEY, CDR2 SMNVEV (reference sequence). V lost 5 bases to trimming and J lost 8 bases, with 16 bases between them. The CDR3 nucleotides read TGTGCCAGCAGTCCCAGCCCGGGGAACGATGAGCAGTTCTTC. As protein: CASSPSPGNDEQFF.

The chain combines TRBV27 with TRBJ2-5; TRBD1 matches 7 bases. This CDR3 contains 14 residues. The germline V gene has CDR1 MNHEY and CDR2 SMNVEV (reference sequence). V gave up 3 bases and J gave up 2 bases; unmatched junction bases: 3. The CDR3 bases are TGTGCCAGCAGTTTCCTGGGACAGCAAGAGACCCAGTACTTC. Its translation is CASSFLGQQETQYF.

The chain carries TRBV6-5 and TRBJ1-2, with 9 bases that match TRBD1. V trimming: 6 bases; J trimming: 3 bases; junction bases outside the gene matches: 8. This CDR3 has 15 residues. CDR1 and CDR2 from the germline V gene are MNHEY and SVGAGI. The CDR3 protein is CASSPGTGRYYGYTF. In nucleotides, the CDR3 is TGTGCCAGCAGCCCCGGGACAGGGAGGTACTATGGCTACACCTTC.

This chain joins TRBV27 and TRBJ1-2, with D hard to call. V shed 2 bases and J shed 2 bases, with 9 bases lying between them. The V gene's germline CDR1 is MNHEY and CDR2 SMNVEV (reference sequence). This CDR3 has 14 amino acids. The DNA of the CDR3 is TGTGCCAGCAGTTTAAGCATCGGGAACTATGGCTACACCTTC. It translates to CASSLSIGNYGYTF.

The J gene is TRBJ2-3, the V gene TRBV13, with D possibly TRBD1 on 6 matching bases. The V gene lost 5 bases and the J gene lost 2 bases, with 11 bases spanning the gap. From germline, CDR1 is PRHDT and CDR2 FYEKMQ (reference sequence). This CDR3 has 14 residues. CDR3 nucleotides: TGTGCCAGCAGCCCAGGACAGCCCACAGATACGCAGTATTTT. This gives the protein CASSPGQPTDTQYF.

The V gene is TRBV19, the J gene TRBJ2-4; the D call may be TRBD1 or TRBD2 (5 bases each). Per the germline V gene, CDR1 is LNHDA and CDR2 is SQIVND (reference sequence). CDR3 length: 13 residues. Trimming cost V 2 bases and J 6 bases, with 8 bases left between them. CDR3 bases: TGTGCCAGTAGTATAAGAGGGGTAAACATTCAGTACTTC. Amino acid sequence: CASSIRGVNIQYF.

The chain combines TRBV20-1 with TRBJ1-2; D not certain. This CDR3 is 9 amino acids long. V gave up 8 bases and J gave up 2 bases, with 3 bases separating them. The germline gives CDR1 DFQATT, CDR2 SNEGSKA (reference sequence). The CDR3 loop reads CSINYGYTF. CDR3 DNA: TGCAGTATAAACTATGGCTACACCTTC.

This sequence joins TRBV19 and TRBJ2-7, with TRBD2 matching over 9 bases. Germline CDR1 LNHDA, CDR2 SQIVND (reference sequence). V was pared by 1 base and J by 4 bases, with 2 bases of the junction left unmatched. The CDR3 spans 14 residues. The CDR3: CASSIGLAVYEQYF. The CDR3 bases are TGTGCCAGTAGTATAGGACTAGCGGTATACGAGCAGTACTTC.

V gene TRBV7-9 combines with J gene TRBJ1-1; 7 bases are a match to TRBD1. The V and J ends lost 5 bases and 0 bases, in that order; junction bases with no gene match: 9. The CDR3 covers 16 residues. Germline values: CDR1 SEHNR, CDR2 FQNEAQ (reference sequence). The CDR3 coding sequence is TGTGCCAGCAGCCCGCGGATCGACAGGGTGAACACTGAAGCTTTCTTT. Translated, it gives CASSPRIDRVNTEAFF.

CDR3 in DNA: TGTGCCAGCAGCTTATCGCCCTACGAGCAGTACTTC. It is translated as CASSLSPYEQYF. J is TRBJ2-7 and V is TRBV7-6; unclear D gene. V gave up 2 bases and J gave up 2 bases, with 4 bases separating them. Germline CDR1 is SGHVS and CDR2 is FNYEAQ. This CDR3 has 12 amino acids.

The rearrangement uses TRBV5-1 and TRBJ2-7; 9 nucleotides line up with TRBD1. CDR1 SGHRS and CDR2 YFSETQ come from the germline V gene. The CDR3 runs to 16 residues. V dropped 4 bases and J dropped 2; count of bases not matched to a gene: 10. The CDR3 is CASSQGQGLLTYEQYF. The CDR3 region has the DNA TGCGCCAGCAGCCAGGGACAGGGATTACTCACCTACGAGCAGTACTTC.

The CDR3 here is CASSLGQGAEQFF. In DNA, the CDR3 is TGTGCCAGCAGCTTAGGACAGGGGGCTGAGCAGTTCTTC. The genes are TRBV11-2 and TRBJ2-1; 10 bases map to TRBD1. The V gene's germline CDR1 is SGHAT and CDR2 FQNNGV. The CDR3 runs 13 residues. Losses at the gene ends were 1 base for V and 9 bases for J; bases not matched to a gene: 0.

The count of this clone is one. The rearrangement links TRBV29-1 to TRBJ2-1; weak D call: TRBD2 (5 bases). The CDR3 runs 14 residues. Trimming took 6 bases from V and 2 from J, leaving 14 bases between them. Germline V CDR1 and CDR2: SQVTM, ANQGSEA. The CDR3 DNA follows: TGCAGCGTCTTCGGGGTATCGACCTACAATGAGCAGTTCTTC. Its protein product is CSVFGVSTYNEQFF.

The chain carries TRBV27 and TRBJ2-5, with 9 bases identical to TRBD2. CDR3 length: 15 amino acids. The V gene end was trimmed by 5 bases and the J gene end by 5 bases; junction bases not matched to a gene: 9. The germline V gene has CDR1 MNHEY and CDR2 SMNVEV (reference sequence). CDR3 DNA sequence: TGTGCCAGCAGTACACTAGCGGGTTTATTTGAGACCCAGTACTTC. Amino acid sequence: CASSTLAGLFETQYF.

The chain combines TRBV5-6 with TRBJ1-2; 9 positions agree with TRBD1. The CDR3 extends over 15 amino acids. Germline-derived CDR1 and CDR2 are SGHDT and YYEEEE. Trimming took 2 bases from V and 2 from J; bases not matched to a gene: 4. For the CDR3, the DNA is TGTGCCAGCAGCTTCGGGGACAGGGACAACTATGGCTACACCTTC. It specifies CASSFGDRDNYGYTF.

Concerning this clone: Within the sample, other DNA sequences also encode this same CDR3. This chain links TRBV7-9 with TRBJ2-3; D ambiguous. The CDR3 spans 11 residues. The germline gives CDR1 SEHNR, CDR2 FQNEAQ (reference sequence). With 3 bases removed from V and 6 bases from J, the gap between germline ends came to 4 bases. The chain's CDR3 is CASSFSDTQYF. In DNA, the CDR3 is TGTGCCAGCAGCTTTAGTGATACGCAGTATTTT. The full variable domain, completed using reference TRBV7-9 and TRBJ2-3, is DTGVSQNPRHKITKRGQNVTFRCDPISEHNRLYWYRQTLGQGPEFLTYFQNEAQLEKSRLLSDRFSAERPKGSFSTLEIQRTEQGDSAMYLCASSFSDTQYFGPGTRLTVL.

The chain uses TRBV5-4 and TRBJ2-7, with D perhaps TRBD2 (6 bases). The CDR3 spans 14 residues. With 7 bases removed from V and 3 bases from J, the gap between germline ends came to 17 bases. Germline V gene lookup returns CDR1 SGHNT and CDR2 YYREEE (reference sequence). CDR3 sequence (DNA): TGTGCCAGCGGAAACCGGGACTTCCACTACGAGCAGTACTTC. Residues: CASGNRDFHYEQYF.

V and J are TRBV5-1 and TRBJ2-1, with 10 bases identical to TRBD1. The CDR3 is made up of 14 amino acids. J was trimmed by 10 bases and V by 3 bases; bases with no gene match: 7. In germline, CDR1 is SGHRS, CDR2 YFSETQ. The DNA for the CDR3 is TGCGCCAGCAGCTCCCCCGGGACAGGGGAAGAGCAGTTCTTC. Its protein is CASSSPGTGEEQFF.

This clone was seen only a few times. The rearrangement uses TRBV29-1 and TRBJ2-1; either TRBD1 or TRBD2 may supply D (6 bases each). Germline V gene data show CDR1 as SQVTM and CDR2 as ANQGSEA. Deletions cut 0 bases from V and 3 bases from J, with 24 bases between. The CDR3 has 19 residues. The CDR3 DNA sequence: TGCAGCGTTGAAGAGGCGGGACAACGACCAAGCCAAAACTACAATGAGCAGTTCTTC. Translation gives CSVEEAGQRPSQNYNEQFF.

This clone was detected once. The V and J genes are TRBV5-4 and TRBJ2-4; 11 positions match TRBD2. Germline CDR1 reads SGHNT; CDR2 reads YYREEE (reference sequence). This CDR3 spans 12 amino acids. Trimming removed 4 bases from V and 13 bases from J; junction bases left unmatched: 4. The CDR3 nucleotides read TGTGCCAGCAGCCTTAGCGGGAGGGCCCAGTACTTC. Residues: CASSLSGRAQYF. Supplemented by reference TRBV5-4 and TRBJ2-4, the full variable domain reads ETGVTQSPTHLIKTRGQQVTLRCSSQSGHNTVSWYQQALGQGPQFIFQYYREEENGRGNFPPRFSGLQFPNYSSELNVNALELDDSALYLCASSLSGRAQYFGAGTRLSVL.

This chain uses TRBV28 with TRBJ2-5, with 11 bases identical to TRBD1. The V and J ends lost 4 bases and 4 bases, in that order; junction bases with no gene match: 8. CDR1 is MDHEN and CDR2 is SYDVKM in the germline V gene. The CDR3 is 16 residues long. The CDR3, as DNA: TGTGCCAGCAGTTCACCACCGGGACAGGGGGGAGAGACCCAGTACTTC. This codes for CASSSPPGQGGETQYF.

J is TRBJ2-2 and V is TRBV25-1; the match to TRBD1 covers 10 bases. V lost 2 bases and J lost 3; bases outside the gene matches: 6. The germline V gene encodes CDR1 MGHDK and CDR2 SYGVNS. This CDR3 has 17 amino acids. Here the CDR3 DNA reads TGTGCCAGCAGTGAAAGCCTGACAGGGGGCCACACCGGGGAGCTGTTTTTT. As protein: CASSESLTGGHTGELFF.

The gene calls are TRBV7-6 and TRBJ2-1; TRBD2 matches 14 bases. The CDR3 covers 16 residues. CDR1 is SGHVS and CDR2 is FNYEAQ in the germline V gene. The V segment lost 1 base and the J segment 9 bases; nucleotides outside the gene matches: 5. CDR3 region: CASSLGIGLAGGEQFF. Here the CDR3 DNA reads TGTGCCAGCAGCTTAGGGATCGGACTAGCGGGAGGTGAGCAGTTCTTC.

V usage is TRBV19 and J usage is TRBJ2-2; D is undetermined. The CDR3 loop spans 10 amino acids. With 10 bases removed from V and 6 bases from J, the gap between germline ends came to 6 bases. The germline V gene has CDR1 LNHDA and CDR2 SQIVND (reference sequence). The CDR3: CATEAGELFF. The CDR3 nucleotides are TGTGCCACCGAGGCCGGGGAGCTGTTTTTT.

V is TRBV6-5 and J is TRBJ2-2, with D unclear. The V and J ends lost 9 bases and 5 bases respectively, with 7 bases between them. The CDR3 consists of 11 residues. The germline V gene has CDR1 MNHEY and CDR2 SVGAGI. CDR3 sequence: CASKETGELFF. The CDR3 DNA is TGTGCCAGTAAAGAGACCGGGGAGCTGTTTTTT.

CDR3 DNA: TGTGCCAGCAGGCTGGCGTGGGGGTCCTCCTACGAGCAGTACTTC. It is translated as CASRLAWGSSYEQYF. V and J are TRBV28 and TRBJ2-7, with D possibly called TRBD1 or TRBD2 (5 bases each). Deletions cut 6 bases from V and 0 bases from J, with 15 bases between. CDR1 MDHEN and CDR2 SYDVKM come from the germline V gene. The CDR3 sequence is 15 residues long.

V is TRBV27 and J is TRBJ2-5; 8 nucleotides align to TRBD2. This CDR3 contains 14 residues. The J segment lost 4 bases and the V segment lost 6 bases, leaving 7 bases of the junction unmatched. The germline V gene encodes CDR1 MNHEY and CDR2 SMNVEV (reference sequence). CDR3 DNA sequence: TGTGCCAGCAGGCCGAGACTAGCGCGAGAGACCCAGTACTTC. Encoded protein: CASRPRLARETQYF.

The chain links TRBV6-6 to TRBJ1-1; TRBD1 is a possible D gene (5 bases). Germline lookup yields CDR1 MNHNY and CDR2 SVGAGI (reference sequence). V lost 4 bases, J lost 2 bases, and 11 bases lay in between. The CDR3 runs 14 residues. The chain's CDR3 is CASSWATDNTEAFF. CDR3 nucleotide sequence: TGTGCCAGCAGTTGGGCGACAGACAACACTGAAGCTTTCTTT.